Sequencing of this T cell receptor (beta chain) was carried out in a study of blood T cell repertoires in COVID-19. Looking at the study overall: Sites across the United States, Italy and Spain contributed samples from acute and convalescent COVID-19. From T cells, B-cell-depleted T cells, or PBMCs came the material, which was cDNA or gDNA.

Per the original methods: The assay estimated nucleated cells by amplifying reference gene primers. Sequencing used immunoSEQ multiplex PCR; TCRdb keeps in-frame clones, though not all of them. D and trimming were read from the DNA, whereas the V and J calls and clone size are those reported in that table. The sample lists 100,000 to 150,000 clones; around 86% were seen once. The V end was cut by 0 bases, the J end by 4 bases, with 18 bases between. This CDR3 has 17 amino acids. In germline, CDR1 is SGDLS, CDR2 YYNGEE. The gene calls are TRBV9 and TRBJ2-3, with D maybe TRBD1 (6 bases). This sequence was found in a man aged 55-75 years with acute or convalescent COVID-19. Sequencing was done on a sample of peripheral blood. The CDR3 sequence: CASSVARRGYRPDTQYF. CDR3 sequence (DNA): TGTGCCAGCAGCGTAGCTCGAAGGGGGTACCGCCCAGATACGCAGTATTTT.